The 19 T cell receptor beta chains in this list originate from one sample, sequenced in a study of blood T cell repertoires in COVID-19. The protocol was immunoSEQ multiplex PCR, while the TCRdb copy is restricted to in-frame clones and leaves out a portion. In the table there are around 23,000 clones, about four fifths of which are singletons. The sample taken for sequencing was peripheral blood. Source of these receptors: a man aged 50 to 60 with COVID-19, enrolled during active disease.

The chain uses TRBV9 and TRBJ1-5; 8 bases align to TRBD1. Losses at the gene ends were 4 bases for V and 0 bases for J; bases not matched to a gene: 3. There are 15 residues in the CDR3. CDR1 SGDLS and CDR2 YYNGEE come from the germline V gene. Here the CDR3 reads CASSLTGDSNQPQHF. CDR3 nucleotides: TGTGCCAGCAGCCTGACAGGGGATAGCAATCAGCCCCAGCATTTT.

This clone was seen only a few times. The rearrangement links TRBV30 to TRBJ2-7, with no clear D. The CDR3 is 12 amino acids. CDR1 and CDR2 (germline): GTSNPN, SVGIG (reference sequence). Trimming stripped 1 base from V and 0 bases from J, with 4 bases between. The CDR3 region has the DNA TGTGCCTGGAGTGAGCTCTCCTACGAGCAGTACTTC. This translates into CAWSELSYEQYF.

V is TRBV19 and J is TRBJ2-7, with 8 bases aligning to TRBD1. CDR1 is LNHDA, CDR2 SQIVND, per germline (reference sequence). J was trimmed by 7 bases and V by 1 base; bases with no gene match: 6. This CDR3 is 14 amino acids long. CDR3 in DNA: TGTGCCAGTAGTATAGGGACAGGGACGGGGGAGCAGTACTTC. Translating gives CASSIGTGTGEQYF. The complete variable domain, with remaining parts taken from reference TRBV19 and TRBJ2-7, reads DGGITQSPKYLFRKEGQNVTLSCEQNLNHDAMYWYRQDPGQGLRLIYYSQIVNDFQKGDIAEGYSVSREKKESFPLTVTSAQKNPTAFYLCASSIGTGTGEQYFGPGTRLTVT.

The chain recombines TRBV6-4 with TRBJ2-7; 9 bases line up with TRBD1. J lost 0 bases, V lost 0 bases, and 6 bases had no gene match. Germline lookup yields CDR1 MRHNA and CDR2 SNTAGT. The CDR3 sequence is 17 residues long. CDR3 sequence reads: CASSDSLGTGSSYEQYF. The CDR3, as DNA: TGTGCCAGCAGTGACTCATTGGGGACAGGGAGCTCCTACGAGCAGTACTTC.

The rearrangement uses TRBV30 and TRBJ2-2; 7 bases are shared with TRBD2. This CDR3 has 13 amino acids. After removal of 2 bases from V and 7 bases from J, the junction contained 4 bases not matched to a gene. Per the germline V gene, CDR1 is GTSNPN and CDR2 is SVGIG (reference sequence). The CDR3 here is CAWSRGGDGELFF. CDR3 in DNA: TGTGCCTGGAGTCGGGGAGGGGACGGGGAGCTGTTTTTT.

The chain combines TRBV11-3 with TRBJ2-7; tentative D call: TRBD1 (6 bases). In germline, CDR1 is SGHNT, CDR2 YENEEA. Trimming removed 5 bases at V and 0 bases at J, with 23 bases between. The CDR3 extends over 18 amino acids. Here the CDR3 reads CASSGSGTTVFSSYEQYF. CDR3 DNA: TGTGCCAGCAGCGGGTCCGGGACAACGGTTTTTAGCTCCTACGAGCAGTACTTC. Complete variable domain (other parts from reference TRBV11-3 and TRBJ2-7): EAGVVQSPRYKIIEKKQPVAFWCNPISGHNTLYWYLQNLGQGPELLIRYENEEAVDDSQLPKDRFSAERLKGVDSTLKIQPAELGDSAVYLCASSGSGTTVFSSYEQYFGPGTRLTVT.

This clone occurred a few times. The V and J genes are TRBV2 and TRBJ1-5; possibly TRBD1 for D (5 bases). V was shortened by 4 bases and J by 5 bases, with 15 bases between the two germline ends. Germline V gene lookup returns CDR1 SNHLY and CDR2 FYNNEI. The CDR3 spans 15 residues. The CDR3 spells CASSAGMTAYQPQHF. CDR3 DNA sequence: TGTGCCAGCAGTGCCGGTATGACAGCCTATCAGCCCCAGCATTTT.

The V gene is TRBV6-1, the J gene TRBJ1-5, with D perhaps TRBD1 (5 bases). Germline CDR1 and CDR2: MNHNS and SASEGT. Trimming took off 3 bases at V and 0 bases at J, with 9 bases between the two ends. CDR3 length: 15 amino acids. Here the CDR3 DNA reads TGTGCCAGCAGTGATGGGGCCGGTAGCAATCAGCCCCAGCATTTT. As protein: CASSDGAGSNQPQHF.

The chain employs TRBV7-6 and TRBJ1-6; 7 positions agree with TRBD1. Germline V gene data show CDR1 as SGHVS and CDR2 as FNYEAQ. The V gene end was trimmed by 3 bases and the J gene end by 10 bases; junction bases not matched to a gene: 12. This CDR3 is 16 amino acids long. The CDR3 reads CASSFTPTGYGSPLHF. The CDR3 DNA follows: TGTGCCAGCAGCTTTACTCCGACAGGGTACGGATCACCCCTCCACTTT.

This CDR3 is CASSPETGGTEAFF. In DNA, the CDR3 is TGTGCCAGCAGCCCCGAGACCGGGGGCACTGAAGCTTTCTTT. The chain carries TRBV5-5 and TRBJ1-1; tentatively, D is TRBD1 (5 bases). Looked up from germline, CDR1 is SGHKS and CDR2 is YYEKEE (reference sequence). The CDR3 covers 14 residues. Between the trimmed V and J ends, which lost 4 bases and 4 bases, there was a span of 14 bases.

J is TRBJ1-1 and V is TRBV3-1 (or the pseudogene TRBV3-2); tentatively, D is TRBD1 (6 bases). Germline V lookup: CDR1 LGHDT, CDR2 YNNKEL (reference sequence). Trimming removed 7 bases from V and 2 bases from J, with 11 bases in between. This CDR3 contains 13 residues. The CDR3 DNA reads TGTGCCAGCAACCAGGGGCCAAACACTGAAGCTTTCTTT. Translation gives CASNQGPNTEAFF.

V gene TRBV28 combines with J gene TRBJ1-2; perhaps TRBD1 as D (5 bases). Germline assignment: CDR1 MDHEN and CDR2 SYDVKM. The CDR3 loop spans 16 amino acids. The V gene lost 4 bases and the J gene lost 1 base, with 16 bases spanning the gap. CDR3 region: CASSSLTETFNYGYTF. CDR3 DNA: TGTGCCAGCAGTTCCTTGACAGAAACCTTTAACTATGGCTACACCTTC.

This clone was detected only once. CDR3 amino acids: CASSLLSPDRDSGELFF. The DNA for the CDR3 is TGTGCCAGCAGCTTGTTAAGTCCGGACAGGGATTCCGGGGAGCTGTTTTTT. The V call is TRBV5-8, the J call TRBJ2-2; the match to TRBD1 covers 8 bases. The CDR3 has 17 amino acids. V shed 1 base, J shed 6 bases, and the junction held 11 bases outside the gene matches. Germline V gives CDR1 SGHTS, CDR2 YDEGEE. Variable domain in full (rest from reference TRBV5-8 and TRBJ2-2): EAGVTQSPTHLIKTRGQQATLRCSPISGHTSVYWYQQALGLGLQFLLWYDEGEERNRGNFPPRFSGRQFPNYSSELNVNALELEDSALYLCASSLLSPDRDSGELFFGEGSRLTVL.

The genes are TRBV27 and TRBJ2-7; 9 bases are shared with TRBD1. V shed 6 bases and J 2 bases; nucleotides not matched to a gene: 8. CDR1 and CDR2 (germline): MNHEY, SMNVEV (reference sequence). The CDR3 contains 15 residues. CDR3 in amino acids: CASRIRGTGTYEQYF. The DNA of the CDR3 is TGTGCCAGCAGAATAAGGGGGACAGGGACCTACGAGCAGTACTTC.

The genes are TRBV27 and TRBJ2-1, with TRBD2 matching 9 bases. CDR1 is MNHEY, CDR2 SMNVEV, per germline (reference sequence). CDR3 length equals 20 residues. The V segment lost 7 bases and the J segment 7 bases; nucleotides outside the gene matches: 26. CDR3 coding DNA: TGTGCCAGCACCCAGTTGGGGGCCGGCGGGAGGGCCTCTCTTGATAATGAGCAGTTCTTC. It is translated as CASTQLGAGGRASLDNEQFF.

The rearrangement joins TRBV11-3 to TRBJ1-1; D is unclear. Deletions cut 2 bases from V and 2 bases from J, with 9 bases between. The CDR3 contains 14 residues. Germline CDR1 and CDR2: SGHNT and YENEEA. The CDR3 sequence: CASSLYTENTEAFF. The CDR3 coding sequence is TGTGCCAGCAGCTTATATACAGAAAACACTGAAGCTTTCTTT.

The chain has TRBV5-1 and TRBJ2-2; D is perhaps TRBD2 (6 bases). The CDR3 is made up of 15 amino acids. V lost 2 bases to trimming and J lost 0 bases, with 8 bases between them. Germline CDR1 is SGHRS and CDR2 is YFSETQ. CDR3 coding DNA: TGCGCCAGCAGCTTCCGCGGGGCGAACACCGGGGAGCTGTTTTTT. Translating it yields CASSFRGANTGELFF.

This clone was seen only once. The CDR3 DNA is TGCGCCAGCAGCCAAGCCCTAGCGGGGGCTTTCACAGATACGCAGTATTTT. Amino acids: CASSQALAGAFTDTQYF. This chain joins TRBV4-1 and TRBJ2-3; 10 nucleotides agree with TRBD2. Looked up from germline, CDR1 is MGHRA and CDR2 is YSYEKL. This CDR3 has 17 residues. Trimming at V came to 1 base and at J to 2 bases, leaving 6 bases not matched to a gene.

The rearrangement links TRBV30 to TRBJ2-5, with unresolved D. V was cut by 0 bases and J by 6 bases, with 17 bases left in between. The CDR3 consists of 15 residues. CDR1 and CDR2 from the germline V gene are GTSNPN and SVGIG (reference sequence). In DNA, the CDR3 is TGTGCCTGGAGTGTATCGACATTTTTCCCCAAGACCCAGTACTTC. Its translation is CAWSVSTFFPKTQYF. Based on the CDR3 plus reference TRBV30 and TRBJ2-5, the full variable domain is SQTIHQWPATLVQPVGSPLSLECTVEGTSNPNLYWYRQAAGRGLQLLFYSVGIGQISSEVPQNLSASRPQDRQFILSSKKLLLSDSGFYLCAWSVSTFFPKTQYFGPGTRLLVL.